Shown below are 26 T cell receptor beta chains from a single sample sequenced in a study of metastatic and nonmetastatic thyroid tumors. None of the patients had undergone any treatment ahead of thyroid surgery. TCRdb re-processed the PCR reads through MiXCR. The data show under 40,000 clones, roughly a sixth seen once. The sample comprised blood. Receptors were obtained from a male donor with papillary thyroid cancer or a benign thyroid nodule (not recorded which). Some clones in this sample may be carry-over from other donors' samples.

This clone appeared a single time. The chain recombines TRBV13 with TRBJ2-1; TRBD2 aligns across 9 bases. The CDR3 totals 16 residues. Germline V gene data show CDR1 as PRHDT and CDR2 as FYEKMQ (reference sequence). Trimming took 3 bases from V and 8 from J; bases not matched to a gene: 11. This CDR3 is CASSFVSLAGDDEQFF. For the CDR3, the DNA is TGTGCCAGCAGCTTCGTCTCATTAGCGGGAGACGATGAGCAGTTCTTC. Drawing the rest from reference TRBV13 and TRBJ2-1, the complete variable domain is AAGVIQSPRHLIKEKRETATLKCYPIPRHDTVYWYQQGPGQDPQFLISFYEKMQSDKGSIPDRFSAQQFSDYHSELNMSSLELGDSALYFCASSFVSLAGDDEQFFGPGTRLTVL.

This clone was recorded many times. This chain links TRBV11-1 with TRBJ2-3; tentative D call: TRBD1 (6 bases). Germline CDR1 reads SGHAT; CDR2 reads FQDESV (reference sequence). Trimming left V 2 bases short and J 6 bases short, with 15 bases between. The CDR3 spans 15 residues. The CDR3 loop is CASSLSGTKTDTQYF. The CDR3 DNA is TGTGCCAGCAGCTTATCCGGGACAAAGACGGATACGCAGTATTTT.

This clone showed up many times. The DNA for the CDR3 is TGTGCCAGCAGCTTAGCCGGGTTCAATGAGCAGTTCTTC. Translated: CASSLAGFNEQFF. The J gene is TRBJ2-1, the V gene TRBV7-6; D gene unclear. The CDR3 has 13 amino acids. Germline V gene data show CDR1 as SGHVS and CDR2 as FNYEAQ. V gave up 0 bases and J gave up 6 bases, with 6 bases separating them.

This clone was recorded many times. The J gene is TRBJ1-2, the V gene TRBV19, with D perhaps matching TRBD1 (5 bases). V was trimmed by 7 bases and J by 0 bases, leaving 15 bases between them. The CDR3 totals 15 residues. CDR1 is LNHDA, CDR2 SQIVND, per germline (reference sequence). CDR3 in amino acids: CASTRDDGSNYGYTF. Written as DNA, the CDR3 is TGTGCCAGTACCAGGGACGACGGATCTAACTATGGCTACACCTTC. Full variable domain (remainder filled in from reference TRBV19 and TRBJ1-2): DGGITQSPKYLFRKEGQNVTLSCEQNLNHDAMYWYRQDPGQGLRLIYYSQIVNDFQKGDIAEGYSVSREKKESFPLTVTSAQKNPTAFYLCASTRDDGSNYGYTFGSGTRLTVV.

At least ten counts were recorded for this clone. This chain links TRBV11-3 with TRBJ2-1; D is unclear. V was trimmed by 0 bases and J by 5 bases, leaving 11 bases between them. The CDR3 runs 15 residues. From germline, CDR1 is SGHNT and CDR2 YENEEA. CDR3 DNA: TGTGCCAGCAGCTTAGATAAAGCGCAAAACAATGAGCAGTTCTTC. This sequence encodes CASSLDKAQNNEQFF.

By frequency in the sample, this clone is medium-sized. V and J are TRBV12-3 or TRBV12-4 and TRBJ2-2, with D tentatively TRBD1 or TRBD2 (5 bases each). V dropped 6 bases and J dropped 5 bases, with 13 bases sitting between them. This CDR3 is 14 amino acids long. CDR3 sequence reads: CASRGEGWTGELFF. The CDR3 DNA reads as TGTGCCAGCAGGGGGGAAGGGTGGACCGGGGAGCTGTTTTTT.

Points on this clone: An end of the junction differs from the germline gene, which may be a read error. The V call is TRBV4-1, the J call TRBJ1-3, with D possibly matching TRBD1 (6 bases). Germline CDR1 reads MGHRA; CDR2 reads YSYEKL. This CDR3 contains 15 residues. The CDR3 spells CASSKEGVSGNTIYF. The CDR3 coding sequence is TGCGCCAGCAGCAAAGAGGGGGTATCTGGAAACACCATATATTTT.

This clone occurred many times. This chain connects TRBV2 to TRBJ1-2; 7 bases match TRBD1. The junction had 7 bases not matched to a gene; V was cut back by 4 bases and J by 5 bases. CDR3 size: 14 residues. Germline-derived CDR1 and CDR2 are SNHLY and FYNNEI. CDR3 in amino acids: CASSGQGVSYGYTF. CDR3 nucleotide sequence: TGTGCCAGCAGTGGACAGGGCGTGAGTTATGGCTACACCTTC.

V and J are TRBV11-1 and TRBJ2-1, with 9 bases that match TRBD1. CDR3 length equals 17 residues. V was clipped by 5 bases and J by 1 base; unmatched bases: 9. Germline V gene data show CDR1 as SGHAT and CDR2 as FQDESV (reference sequence). The DNA of the CDR3 is TGTGCCAGCAGCCCATCGACAGGGGGGTGGTCCTACAATGAGCAGTTCTTC. This codes for CASSPSTGGWSYNEQFF. Variable domain in full (rest from reference TRBV11-1 and TRBJ2-1): EAEVAQSPRYKITEKSQAVAFWCDPISGHATLYWYRQILGQGPELLVQFQDESVVDDSQLPKDRFSAERLKGVDSTLKIQPAELGDSAMYLCASSPSTGGWSYNEQFFGPGTRLTVL.

At least ten counts were recorded for this clone. One end of the junction does not line up with germline, which may come from a read error. This specimen includes other DNA sequences encoding the same CDR3. This CDR3 is CASSQDRLGNTIYF. CDR3 coding DNA: TGCGCTAGCAGCCAAGACCGATTAGGAAACACCATATATTTT. The chain has TRBV4-1 and TRBJ1-3, with D unresolved. Germline V gene lookup returns CDR1 MGHRA and CDR2 YSYEKL. CDR3 length: 14 residues.

This clone showed up many times. The chain uses TRBV3-1 and TRBJ2-5; TRBD2 is a possible D gene (7 bases). Trimming took 0 bases from V and 5 from J, leaving 13 bases between them. The CDR3 totals 15 residues. Germline V gene lookup returns CDR1 LGHDT and CDR2 YNNKEL (reference sequence). The CDR3 here is CASSQELRGRETQYF. The CDR3 DNA sequence: TGTGCCAGCAGCCAAGAATTGCGGGGGCGGGAGACCCAGTACTTC.

This clone was recorded only once. The chain joins TRBV11-1 to TRBJ2-7, with 10 bases fitting TRBD2. Germline lookup yields CDR1 SGHAT and CDR2 FQDESV (reference sequence). J was trimmed by 3 bases and V by 5 bases; bases with no gene match: 10. This CDR3 has 16 residues. The CDR3 protein is CASSPSVGTSDYEQYF. As DNA, the CDR3 is TGTGCCAGCAGCCCCTCCGTGGGGACTAGCGACTACGAGCAGTACTTC.

This clone was detected many times. This chain connects TRBV3-1 to TRBJ1-2; D is uncertain. The CDR3 loop spans 14 amino acids. The V gene lost 4 bases and the J gene lost 4 bases, with 13 bases spanning the gap. Per the germline V gene, CDR1 is LGHDT and CDR2 is YNNKEL (reference sequence). In DNA, the CDR3 is TGTGCCAGCAGCCCCCCCGGAGGGTCCTATGGCTACACCTTC. This translates into CASSPPGGSYGYTF.

The rearrangement uses TRBV3-1 and TRBJ2-5; TRBD2 matches at 12 bases. The CDR3 is 18 amino acids. Germline trimming cut 0 bases from V and 2 bases from J; bases unmatched to any gene: 7. Germline V gives CDR1 LGHDT, CDR2 YNNKEL (reference sequence). CDR3 protein: CASSQDGLAGGRQETQYF. As DNA, the CDR3 is TGTGCCAGCAGCCAAGATGGCCTAGCGGGGGGGAGGCAAGAGACCCAGTACTTC.

The table lists this clone with many counts. The V and J genes are TRBV10-2 and TRBJ2-4; possibly TRBD1 for D (5 bases). The germline V gene has CDR1 WSHSY and CDR2 SAAADI. CDR3 length equals 9 residues. Trimming cost V 11 bases and J 9 bases, with 8 bases left between them. The CDR3: CAAGFIQYF. The CDR3 DNA reads as TGCGCCGCAGGGTTCATTCAGTACTTC.

This clone was recorded many times. The chain uses TRBV12-3 or TRBV12-4 and TRBJ1-2; D call uncertain. CDR3 size: 16 residues. Trimming left V 3 bases short and J 2 bases short, with 16 bases between. CDR3 amino acids: CASSLVGFRRNYGYTF. DNA of the CDR3: TGTGCCAGCAGTTTGGTGGGGTTTAGGCGGAACTATGGCTACACCTTC.

By share, this clone counts as medium-sized. This CDR3 is CASSRQGAYGYTF. Written as DNA, the CDR3 is TGTGCCAGCAGTCGACAGGGGGCATATGGCTACACCTTC. The rearrangement joins TRBV11-1 to TRBJ1-2; TRBD1 agrees at 10 bases. V was clipped by 6 bases and J by 5 bases; unmatched bases: 3. Germline V CDR1 and CDR2: SGHAT, FQDESV (reference sequence). The CDR3 totals 13 residues.

Many counts were recorded for this clone. As DNA, the CDR3 is TGCAGCGTTGATCTGTTTAGCGGAGGCCCGGATACGCAGTATTTT. It yields the protein CSVDLFSGGPDTQYF. The chain employs TRBV29-1 and TRBJ2-3; D might be TRBD2 (6 bases). The germline CDR1 and CDR2 sequences are SQVTM and ANQGSEA. The CDR3 sequence is 15 residues long. Between the trimmed V and J ends, which lost 3 bases and 6 bases, there was a span of 19 bases.

Of note for this clone: This clone may be a read error of a much larger clone one base away. V usage is TRBV4-2 and J usage is TRBJ2-7, with D uncertain. Germline CDR1 and CDR2: LGHNA and YNFKEQ. This CDR3 has 13 residues. This CDR3 reads CAGSQESYDEQYF. Written as DNA, the CDR3 is TGTGCCGGCAGCCAAGAGTCCTATGACGAGCAGTACTTC.

This clone was detected ten times or more. A single base separates this from a much larger clone, so it may be a read error. This rearrangement joins TRBV6-5 to TRBJ1-4; a weak D match, TRBD1 (5 bases). The CDR3 is 14 residues long. Trimming took off 2 bases at V and 7 bases at J, with 11 bases between the two ends. Germline CDR1 reads MNHEY; CDR2 reads SVGAGI. CDR3 loop: CASSYSSGGEKLFF. CDR3 coding DNA: TGTGCCAGCAGTTACAGCTCTGGGGGTGAAAAACTGTTTTTT.

About this clone itself: A much larger clone differs from this one at a single base, so this may be a read error. The V call is TRBV6-2 or TRBV6-3, the J call TRBJ2-1, with 7 bases lining up with TRBD1. The CDR3 totals 16 residues. Germline V gene sequence: CDR1 MNHEY, CDR2 SVGEGT. V gave up 7 bases and J gave up 6 bases; unmatched junction bases: 15. The CDR3 loop reads CASIRTPGGFGNEQFF. In nucleotides, the CDR3 is TGTGCCAGCATCCGCACCCCAGGGGGTTTCGGCAATGAGCAGTTCTTC.

This clone was seen repeatedly, ten times or more. V usage is TRBV2 and J usage is TRBJ1-3, with a tentative D call TRBD1 (6 bases). V was clipped by 11 bases and J by 0 bases, with 17 bases between them. This CDR3 region has 15 residues. Germline CDR1 SNHLY, CDR2 FYNNEI. The CDR3: CACNPDSSSGNTIYF. The CDR3 nucleotides read TGTGCCTGTAACCCGGACAGTAGCTCTGGAAACACCATATATTTT.

Ten or more counts support this clone. This chain joins TRBV9 and TRBJ2-2; the D call may be TRBD1 or TRBD2 (6 bases each). With 0 bases removed from V and 7 bases from J, the gap between germline ends came to 19 bases. The CDR3 totals 17 residues. The germline V gene encodes CDR1 SGDLS and CDR2 YYNGEE. The CDR3 sequence is CASSVDPSGARVGELFF. The DNA for the CDR3 is TGTGCCAGCAGCGTAGACCCATCGGGGGCGCGGGTCGGGGAGCTGTTTTTT.

This clone has a handful of counts. This rearrangement joins TRBV6-5 to TRBJ1-6, with 10 positions matching TRBD1. CDR1 and CDR2 from the germline V gene are MNHEY and SVGAGI. V shed 2 bases, J shed 10 bases, and the junction held 5 bases outside the gene matches. The CDR3 sequence is 15 residues long. The CDR3 region is CASSYSGTGDSPLHF. The CDR3 bases are TGTGCCAGCAGTTACAGTGGGACAGGGGACTCACCCCTCCACTTT.

The genes are TRBV5-1 and TRBJ1-1; D may be TRBD1 (5 bases). With 1 base removed from V and 3 bases from J, the gap between germline ends came to 13 bases. This CDR3 contains 15 residues. Looked up from germline, CDR1 is SGHRS and CDR2 is YFSETQ. CDR3 DNA sequence: TGCGCCAGCAGCTTGTTAGGGGATTTGTACACTGAAGCTTTCTTT. It is translated as CASSLLGDLYTEAFF.

The chain recombines TRBV6-1 with TRBJ1-2, with 8 bases that match TRBD1. V lost 4 bases, J lost 6 bases, and 10 bases stayed unmatched. Germline assignment: CDR1 MNHNS and CDR2 SASEGT. This CDR3 has 15 residues. CDR3 amino acids: CASSGEQGGGHGYTF. CDR3 bases: TGTGCCAGCAGTGGTGAACAGGGGGGCGGCCATGGCTACACCTTC.